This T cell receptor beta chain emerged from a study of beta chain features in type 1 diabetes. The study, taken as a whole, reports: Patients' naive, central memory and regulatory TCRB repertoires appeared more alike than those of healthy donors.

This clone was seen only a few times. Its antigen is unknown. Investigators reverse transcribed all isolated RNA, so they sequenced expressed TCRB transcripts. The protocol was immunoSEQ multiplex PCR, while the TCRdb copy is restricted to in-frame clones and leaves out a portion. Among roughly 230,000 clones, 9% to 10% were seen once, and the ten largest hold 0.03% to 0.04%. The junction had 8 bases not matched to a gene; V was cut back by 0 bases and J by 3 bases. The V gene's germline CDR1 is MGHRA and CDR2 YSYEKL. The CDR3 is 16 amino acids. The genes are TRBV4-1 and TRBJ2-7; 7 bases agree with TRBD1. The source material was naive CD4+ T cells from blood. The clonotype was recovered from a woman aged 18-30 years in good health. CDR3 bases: TGCGCCAGCAGCCAAGATCTGGCAGGGGGAAGCTACGAGCAGTACTTC. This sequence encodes CASSQDLAGGSYEQYF.